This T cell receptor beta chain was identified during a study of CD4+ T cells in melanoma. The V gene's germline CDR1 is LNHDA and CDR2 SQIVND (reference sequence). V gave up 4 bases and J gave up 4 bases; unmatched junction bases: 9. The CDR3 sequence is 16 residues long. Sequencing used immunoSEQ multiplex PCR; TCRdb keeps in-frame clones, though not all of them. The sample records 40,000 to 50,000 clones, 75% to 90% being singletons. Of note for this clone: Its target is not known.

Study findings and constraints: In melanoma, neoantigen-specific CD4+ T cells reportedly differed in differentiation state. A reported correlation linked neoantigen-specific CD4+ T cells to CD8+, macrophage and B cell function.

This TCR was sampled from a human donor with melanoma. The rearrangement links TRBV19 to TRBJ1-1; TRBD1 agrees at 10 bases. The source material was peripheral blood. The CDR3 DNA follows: TGTGCCAGTAGTACCCGGGACAGGGGAGGCGGCACTGAAGCTTTCTTT. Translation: CASSTRDRGGGTEAFF.